These T cell receptor beta chains were read from a single sample in a study of T cells in Graves' hyperthyroidism and ophthalmopathy. TCRdb re-analysed the multiplex PCR reads in MiXCR, keeping a single row per CDR3 protein. The sample carries 250,000 to 300,000 distinct CDR3 sequences, 13% recorded once. Sequences were obtained from blood. All receptors come from a woman in her 30s with Graves' hyperthyroidism that later progressed to Graves' ophthalmopathy. CDR3s include the opening cysteine and the closing phenylalanine or tryptophan. The D gene is left open where the match is weak. The size field is filled for only some rows; it gives once, few, many or a size class.

CASSLTGPNEQFF TGCGCCAGCAGCTTGACAGGTCCCAATGAGCAGTTCTTC 13 TRBJ2-1 TRBV5-1 . many
CASSEAGHHYNEQFF TGTGCCAGCAGTGAAGCCGGACACCACTACAATGAGCAGTTCTTC 15 TRBJ2-1 TRBV2 . many
CASSLALAGGETQYF TGTGCCAGCAGCTTAGCGCTAGCGGGAGGGGAGACCCAGTACTTC 15 TRBJ2-5 TRBV5-1 TRBD2 many
CASSVSDSYYEQYF TGTGCCAGCAGCGTATCGGACTCCTACTACGAGCAGTACTTC 14 TRBJ2-7 TRBV28 . many
CATNQGSGELFF TGTGCCACCAACCAGGGTTCCGGGGAGCTGTTTTTT 12 TRBJ2-2 TRBV2 . many
CASIDRAEDTGELFF TGTGCCAGCATTGACAGGGCTGAAGACACCGGGGAGCTGTTTTTT 15 TRBJ2-2 TRBV2 TRBD1 many
CASSLSPESGELFF TGTGCCAGCAGCCTCTCGCCTGAGTCCGGGGAGCTGTTTTTT 14 TRBJ2-2 TRBV7-9 . few
CASSLDTLAYNEQFF TGTGCCAGCAGCTTAGATACCCTAGCCTACAATGAGCAGTTCTTC 15 TRBJ2-1 TRBV11-2 . many
CSVDKGDRANEQFF TGCAGCGTCGATAAAGGGGACAGGGCTAATGAGCAGTTCTTC 14 TRBJ2-1 TRBV29-1 TRBD1 .
CASNGNLDRGDGYTF TGTGCCAGCAATGGGAATCTTGACAGGGGGGATGGCTACACCTTC 15 TRBJ1-2 TRBV28 TRBD1 many
CASSEGLGPQYF TGTGCCAGCAGTGAGGGTCTAGGTCCGCAGTATTTT 12 TRBJ2-3 TRBV2 . many
CASSLTGMSDQPQHF TGTGCCAGCAGTTTGACAGGGATGTCAGATCAGCCCCAGCATTTT 15 TRBJ1-5 TRBV27 TRBD1 many
CASSPGRSGSYNEQFF TGTGCCAGCAGCCCCGGGAGGAGTGGCTCCTACAATGAGCAGTTCTTC 16 TRBJ2-1 TRBV7-2 TRBD2 many
CASSPGLAGAADTQYF TGTGCCAGCAGCCCAGGACTAGCGGGAGCTGCAGATACGCAGTATTTT 16 TRBJ2-3 TRBV7-6 TRBD2 .
CASSLVEAVSTDTQYF TGTGCCAGCAGCCTCGTGGAGGCTGTGAGCACAGATACGCAGTATTTT 16 TRBJ2-3 TRBV7-2 . many
CASGLERRASYEQYF TGTGCTAGTGGTTTGGAAAGAAGGGCATCCTACGAGCAGTACTTC 15 TRBJ2-7 TRBV12-5 . .
CASSPDFNYGYTF TGTGCCAGCAGCCCGGATTTTAACTATGGCTACACCTTC 13 TRBJ1-2 TRBV5-5 . many
CAISEKREGLGEQFF TGTGCCATCAGTGAGAAGCGGGAGGGCCTTGGTGAGCAGTTCTTC 15 TRBJ2-1 TRBV10-3 TRBD2 many
CASSLEGSVNEKLFF TGTGCCAGCAGCCTGGAGGGTTCAGTTAATGAAAAACTGTTTTTT 15 TRBJ1-4 TRBV5-5 . many
CASSSAGSQPQHF TGTGCCAGCAGTTCCGCGGGGTCCCAACCCCAGCATTTT 13 TRBJ1-5 TRBV27 . many
CASSGFIYEQYF TGTGCCAGCAGTGGGTTCATCTACGAGCAGTACTTC 12 TRBJ2-7 TRBV2 . many
CASSGQGAGGELFF TGTGCCAGTAGTGGGCAGGGGGCAGGCGGGGAGCTGTTTTTT 14 TRBJ2-2 TRBV19 TRBD1 few
CASSQSGGAYNSPLHF TGTGCCAGCAGTCAAAGTGGCGGGGCCTATAATTCACCCCTCCACTTT 16 TRBJ1-6 TRBV7-2 . many
CASSIGGQGETQYF TGTGCCAGTAGTATAGGAGGACAGGGAGAGACCCAGTACTTC 14 TRBJ2-5 TRBV19 TRBD1 many
CATSRGGALGLSPGELFF TGTGCCACCAGCAGAGGGGGGGCTCTCGGACTGAGTCCCGGGGAGCTGTTTTTT 18 TRBJ2-2 TRBV15 . few
CSGRDSRSLNYGYTF TGCAGCGGCCGGGACAGTCGTTCCCTTAACTATGGCTACACCTTC 15 TRBJ1-2 TRBV29-1 TRBD1 many
CATSDVTGSYGYTF TGTGCCACCAGTGATGTGACAGGAAGCTATGGCTACACCTTC 14 TRBJ1-2 TRBV24-1 . many
CASSPGLAEITDTQYF TGCGCCAGCAGCCCGGGACTAGCGGAGATCACAGATACGCAGTATTTT 16 TRBJ2-3 TRBV5-1 TRBD2 few
CASSLSGRLNGYTF TGTGCCAGCAGTTTATCCGGGCGTTTGAATGGCTACACCTTC 14 TRBJ1-2 TRBV12-3/TRBV12-4 . many
CASSQGGTVNQPQHF TGTGCCAGCAGCCAAGGCGGGACGGTGAATCAGCCCCAGCATTTT 15 TRBJ1-5 TRBV3-1 . many
CASSLAPSQETQYF TGTGCCAGCAGCTTAGCGCCATCTCAAGAGACCCAGTACTTC 14 TRBJ2-5 TRBV11-2 . many
CASSRGRVVAGEGNEQFF TGTGCCAGCAGCCGAGGCCGAGTAGTTGCGGGAGAAGGCAATGAGCAGTTCTTC 18 TRBJ2-1 TRBV7-3 TRBD2 many
CSARQSGQNNQPQHF TGCAGTGCTAGACAATCCGGACAGAACAATCAGCCCCAGCATTTT 15 TRBJ1-5 TRBV20-1 . .
CASSAGVSQGAETQYF TGTGCCAGCAGCGCCGGGGTGTCCCAAGGGGCAGAGACCCAGTACTTC 16 TRBJ2-5 TRBV9 . .
CASSWGLSNEQFF TGTGCCAGCAGCTGGGGACTAAGTAATGAGCAGTTCTTC 13 TRBJ2-1 TRBV7-2 TRBD2 many
CASSSEQGAETQYF TGTGCCAGCAGTTCCGAACAGGGGGCGGAGACCCAGTACTTC 14 TRBJ2-5 TRBV28 TRBD1 many
CASSPTMLEDTQYF TGTGCCAGCAGTCCGACAATGCTAGAGGATACGCAGTATTTT 14 TRBJ2-3 TRBV3-1 . many
CASSISGRVGISYNEQFF TGTGCCAGCAGCATTAGCGGGAGAGTAGGTATATCCTACAATGAGCAGTTCTTC 18 TRBJ2-1 TRBV7-2 TRBD2 many
CAVSGANVLTF TGTGCCGTTTCCGGGGCCAACGTCCTGACTTTC 11 TRBJ2-6 TRBV10-3 . .
CASSASGSYNEQFF TGTGCCAGCAGTGCTAGCGGGAGCTACAATGAGCAGTTCTTC 14 TRBJ2-1 TRBV27 TRBD2 many
CASSLAGGLGYTF TGTGCCAGCAGCTTAGCAGGGGGTCTTGGCTACACCTTC 13 TRBJ1-2 TRBV11-2 TRBD1 many
CSARDEGAPQETQYF TGCAGTGCTAGAGACGAGGGGGCCCCTCAAGAGACCCAGTACTTC 15 TRBJ2-5 TRBV20-1 TRBD1 many
CATSMEGTGTWDTQYF TGTGCCACCAGCATGGAGGGGACAGGTACTTGGGATACGCAGTATTTT 16 TRBJ2-3 TRBV15 TRBD1 many
CASSPGTAEWDEQYF TGTGCCAGCAGTCCGGGGACAGCCGAATGGGACGAGCAGTACTTC 15 TRBJ2-7 TRBV27 TRBD1 many
CASSRGGSRFANTGELFF TGTGCCAGCAGTCGAGGGGGGAGCAGGTTCGCGAACACCGGGGAGCTGTTTTTT 18 TRBJ2-2 TRBV6-2/TRBV6-3 . .
CASSLASIEGSLPYNSPLHF TGTGCCAGCAGCTTAGCATCGATCGAGGGGTCCCTCCCCTATAATTCACCCCTCCACTTT 20 TRBJ1-6 TRBV7-2 . .
CAIRPGQGATTGELFF TGTGCCATCAGACCGGGACAGGGGGCAACTACCGGGGAGCTGTTTTTT 16 TRBJ2-2 TRBV10-3 TRBD1 .
CASSYRGLADHTDTQYF TGTGCCAGCAGCTACCGGGGACTAGCGGACCACACAGATACGCAGTATTTT 17 TRBJ2-3 TRBV7-2 TRBD2 many
CASSFDSTQETQYF TGTGCCAGCAGCTTCGACAGTACTCAAGAGACCCAGTACTTC 14 TRBJ2-5 TRBV11-2 . many
CSAPSVGANVLTF TGCAGTGCCCCTTCGGTGGGGGCCAACGTCCTGACTTTC 13 TRBJ2-6 TRBV20-1 . .
CASSPPGQAPYEQYF TGTGCCAGCTCACCTCCGGGACAGGCCCCCTACGAGCAGTACTTC 15 TRBJ2-7 TRBV18 TRBD1 many
CASSEAVIKETQYF TGTGCCAGCAGTGAAGCCGTGATAAAAGAGACCCAGTACTTC 14 TRBJ2-5 TRBV2 . .
CASNTGDRTHGYTF TGTGCCAGCAACACGGGGGACAGGACTCATGGCTACACCTTC 14 TRBJ1-2 TRBV6-2/TRBV6-3 TRBD1 many
CASSLQAGVSYEQYF TGTGCCAGCAGTTTGCAGGCGGGAGTGTCATACGAGCAGTACTTC 15 TRBJ2-7 TRBV27 TRBD2 many
CATATEAGNTGELFF TGTGCCACCGCGACTGAGGCGGGTAACACCGGGGAGCTGTTTTTT 15 TRBJ2-2 TRBV7-9 . many